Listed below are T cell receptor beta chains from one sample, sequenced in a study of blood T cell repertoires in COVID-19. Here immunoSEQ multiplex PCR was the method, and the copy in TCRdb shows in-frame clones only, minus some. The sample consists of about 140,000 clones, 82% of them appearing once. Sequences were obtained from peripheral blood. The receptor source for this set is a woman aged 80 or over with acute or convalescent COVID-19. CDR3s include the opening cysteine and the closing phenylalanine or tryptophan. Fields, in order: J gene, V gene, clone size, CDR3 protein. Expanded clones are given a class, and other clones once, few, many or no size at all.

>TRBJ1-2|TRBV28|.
CASSSGAGWRYTF
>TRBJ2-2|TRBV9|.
CASSVVNGDTGELFF
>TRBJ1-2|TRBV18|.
CASSPRGTDNYGYTF
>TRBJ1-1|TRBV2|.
CASSGLVRETEAFF
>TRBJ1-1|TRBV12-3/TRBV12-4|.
CASSSRGNTEAFF
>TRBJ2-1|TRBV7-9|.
CASSLETLQGAFYNEQFF
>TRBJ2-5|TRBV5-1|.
CASSSPEGGETQYF
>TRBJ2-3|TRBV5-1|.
CASARQQGHSTDTQYF
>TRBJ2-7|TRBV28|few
CASSFHAGSYEQYF
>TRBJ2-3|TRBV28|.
CASSQSSGFGSSADTQYF
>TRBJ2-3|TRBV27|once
CASTRGYFTDTQYF
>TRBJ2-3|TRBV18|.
CASSPSQGATDTQYF
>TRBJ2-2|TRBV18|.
CASSPQGAGELFF
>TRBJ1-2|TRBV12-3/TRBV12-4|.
CASSRQGVGGYTF
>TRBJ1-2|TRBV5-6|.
CASSYYGQGPNYGYTF
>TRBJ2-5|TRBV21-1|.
CASNRTGGDPSGQYF
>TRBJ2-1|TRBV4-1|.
CASSPSGRGGYNEQFF
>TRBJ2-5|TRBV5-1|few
CASSLGQISQETQYF
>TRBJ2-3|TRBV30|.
CAWSPGRSSTDTQYF
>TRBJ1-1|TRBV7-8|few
CASSPLPNTEAFF
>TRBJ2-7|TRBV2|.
CARRDRERYEQYF
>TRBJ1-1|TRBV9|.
CASSAGGTTNTEAFF
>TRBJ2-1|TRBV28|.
CASSIGVRLNEQFF
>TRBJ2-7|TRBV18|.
CASSPVAGTSGNYEQYF
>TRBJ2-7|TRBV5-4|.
CASSRTSSYEQYF
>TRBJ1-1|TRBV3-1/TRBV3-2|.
CASSYMDRTEAFF
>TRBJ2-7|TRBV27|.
CASSFGQPPYEQYF
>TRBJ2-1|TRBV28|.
CASSFPGQSYNEQFF